Sequencing of this T cell receptor (beta chain) was carried out in a study of metastatic and nonmetastatic thyroid tumors. In the study overall: Comparative analysis of repertoires was undertaken across blood and tumor or nodule tissue obtained from malignant and benign thyroid patients.

This clone is medium-sized (0.01 to 0.1%) in the sample. No antigen is known for it. Study results and limitations: Versus benign nodules, malignant thyroid tumors reportedly had significantly higher TCR beta diversity, in blood and tumor.

The V end was cut by 0 bases, the J end by 2 bases, with 8 bases between. This CDR3 is 15 amino acids long. The V gene's germline CDR1 is KGHDR and CDR2 SFDVKD. There were no patients who had received any treatment before thyroid surgery. Original data processing: Building a distant-metastasis classifier for papillary thyroid cancer drew on CDR3 differences across clinicopathological groups. Via MiXCR, TCRdb re-called the PCR reads. Clone size and V and J calls follow TCRdb, not the original study. This table holds about 30,000 clones, under 25% found once. The sample taken for sequencing was blood. This sequence was found in a female donor with papillary thyroid cancer or a benign thyroid nodule (not recorded which). Some clones in this sample may be carry-over from other donors' samples. The V gene is TRBV24-1, the J gene TRBJ2-3; perhaps TRBD1 as D (5 bases). The CDR3 region is CATSDLQGVTDTQYF. The CDR3 bases are TGTGCCACCAGTGATTTGCAAGGGGTCACAGATACGCAGTATTTT.